The 20 T cell receptor beta chains below were found in one sample sequenced in a study of blood T cell repertoires in COVID-19. Profiled with immunoSEQ multiplex PCR; TCRdb holds only in-frame clones, not every one. Among roughly 21,000 clones listed, around nine tenths were seen once. Sequencing input: peripheral blood. The receptors here all came from a man between 65 and 80 years old with active COVID-19.

The V call is TRBV19, the J call TRBJ1-3; no clear D gene. This CDR3 contains 13 residues. The V and J ends lost 5 bases and 3 bases respectively, with 8 bases between them. Germline CDR1 and CDR2: LNHDA and SQIVND (reference sequence). The CDR3 DNA is TGTGCCAGTAGTGCCAACAGTGGAAACACCATATATTTT. This codes for CASSANSGNTIYF. The full variable domain, in which reference TRBV19 and TRBJ1-3 provide the parts outside the CDR3, is DGGITQSPKYLFRKEGQNVTLSCEQNLNHDAMYWYRQDPGQGLRLIYYSQIVNDFQKGDIAEGYSVSREKKESFPLTVTSAQKNPTAFYLCASSANSGNTIYFGEGSWLTVV.

This clone has a single count. The V call is TRBV5-4, the J call TRBJ1-2; 8 nucleotides align to TRBD1. Germline values: CDR1 SGHNT, CDR2 YYREEE (reference sequence). The CDR3 consists of 14 residues. Trimming removed 3 bases from V and 4 bases from J; junction bases left unmatched: 5. CDR3 protein: CASSSGQGVYGYTF. The DNA of the CDR3 is TGTGCCAGCAGCTCCGGACAGGGCGTCTATGGCTACACCTTC.

This chain links TRBV5-6 with TRBJ2-1, with 7 bases aligning to TRBD2. The CDR3 covers 16 residues. From germline, CDR1 is SGHDT and CDR2 YYEEEE. V lost 0 bases to trimming and J lost 12 bases; unmatched junction nucleotides: 15. For the CDR3, the DNA is TGTGCCAGCAGCTTGGCTTTGCTAGCGGAGCCTCTGGGGCAGTTCTTC. It translates to CASSLALLAEPLGQFF.

The gene calls are TRBV11-2 and TRBJ2-7; 7 nucleotides align to TRBD1. This CDR3 contains 15 residues. CDR1 SGHAT and CDR2 FQNNGV come from the germline V gene. Trimming took 1 base from V and 3 from J; bases not matched to a gene: 6. For the CDR3, the DNA is TGTGCCAGCAGCTTAGGAGACAGGGCTCTCTACGAGCAGTACTTC. Translated: CASSLGDRALYEQYF.

The chain combines TRBV5-4 with TRBJ2-3; 8 bases agree with TRBD2. CDR3 length: 16 amino acids. Losses at the gene ends were 4 bases for V and 3 bases for J; bases not matched to a gene: 10. Germline-derived CDR1 and CDR2 are SGHNT and YYREEE (reference sequence). The CDR3 loop is CASSKGDSGATDTQYF. The CDR3 DNA sequence: TGTGCCAGCAGCAAGGGGGATAGCGGGGCTACAGATACGCAGTATTTT. Based on the CDR3 plus reference TRBV5-4 and TRBJ2-3, the full variable domain is ETGVTQSPTHLIKTRGQQVTLRCSSQSGHNTVSWYQQALGQGPQFIFQYYREEENGRGNFPPRFSGLQFPNYSSELNVNALELDDSALYLCASSKGDSGATDTQYFGPGTRLTVL.

This chain joins TRBV11-3 and TRBJ2-3; 15 bases are shared with TRBD2. Germline V gene lookup returns CDR1 SGHNT and CDR2 YENEEA. The V segment lost 5 bases and the J segment 5 bases; nucleotides outside the gene matches: 8. This CDR3 has 17 amino acids. In DNA form, the CDR3 reads TGTGCCAGCAGCCTTGGACTAGCGGGGGGGCTGAAAGATACGCAGTATTTT. This sequence encodes CASSLGLAGGLKDTQYF.

The rearrangement links TRBV2 to TRBJ1-4, with 7 nucleotides matching TRBD1. CDR1 is SNHLY and CDR2 is FYNNEI in the germline V gene. This CDR3 has 13 amino acids. After removal of 4 bases from V and 7 bases from J, the junction contained 3 bases not matched to a gene. The CDR3 protein is CASSVQGVEKLFF. The CDR3 nucleotides are TGTGCCAGCAGTGTGCAGGGGGTTGAAAAACTGTTTTTT.

This chain connects TRBV3-1 (or the pseudogene TRBV3-2) to TRBJ2-5; the D gene is possibly TRBD2 (5 bases). Per germline, CDR1 LGHDT and CDR2 YNNKEL (reference sequence). The V and J ends lost 1 base and 6 bases respectively, with 9 bases between them. The CDR3 is 13 residues long. CDR3 DNA: TGTGCCAGCAGCCAAGTGGACGGGAAGACCCAGTACTTC. It is translated as CASSQVDGKTQYF.

J is TRBJ1-2 and V is TRBV5-5; TRBD1 agrees at 8 bases. V trimming: 5 bases; J trimming: 8 bases; junction bases outside the gene matches: 11. The CDR3 has 14 amino acids. Germline V gives CDR1 SGHKS, CDR2 YYEKEE (reference sequence). CDR3 nucleotide sequence: TGTGCCAGCAGGGCGACAGGGGCCCAGGGAGGCTACACCTTC. It codes for CASRATGAQGGYTF.

The CDR3 DNA reads TGTGCCAGCAGCTCGCGGACGGGGAAGAACTATGGCTACACCTTC. It specifies CASSSRTGKNYGYTF. The chain links TRBV5-4 to TRBJ1-2; no definite D call. V lost 3 bases and J 2 bases, leaving 14 bases between the germline ends. Germline V gene sequence: CDR1 SGHNT, CDR2 YYREEE (reference sequence). This CDR3 is built from 15 residues.

The rearrangement uses TRBV30 and TRBJ2-5, with 12 bases fitting TRBD2. Looked up from germline, CDR1 is GTSNPN and CDR2 is SVGIG (reference sequence). CDR3 length: 14 residues. V was pared by 4 bases and J by 5 bases, with 5 bases of the junction left unmatched. The CDR3, as DNA: TGTGCCTGGACTAGCGGGAGGGCCACGGAGACCCAGTACTTC. Protein product: CAWTSGRATETQYF.

This sequence joins TRBV14 and TRBJ1-2; TRBD1 is a possible D gene (6 bases). Trimming left V 0 bases short and J 8 bases short, with 16 bases between. CDR3 length equals 15 residues. Germline CDR1 SGHDN, CDR2 FVKESK. The CDR3 region is CASSQDITGYRGYTF. In nucleotides, the CDR3 is TGTGCCAGCAGCCAAGATATAACAGGGTATCGCGGCTACACCTTC.

The chain employs TRBV13 and TRBJ2-7; no clear D. Germline loops: CDR1 PRHDT, CDR2 FYEKMQ (reference sequence). V was clipped by 2 bases and J by 2 bases, with 7 bases between them. There are 13 residues in the CDR3. CDR3 bases: TGTGCCAGCAGCTTAACCCGCGCCTACGAGCAGTACTTC. The encoded protein is CASSLTRAYEQYF.

The rearrangement links TRBV19 to TRBJ2-1; 9 nucleotides agree with TRBD1. The V gene's germline CDR1 is LNHDA and CDR2 SQIVND (reference sequence). The ends lost 4 bases at V and 0 bases at J; junction bases unmatched: 10. The CDR3 runs 18 residues. Here the CDR3 reads CASSKPGTGTVSYNEQFF. DNA of the CDR3: TGTGCCAGTAGTAAACCTGGGACAGGGACGGTCTCCTACAATGAGCAGTTCTTC.

The chain employs TRBV19 and TRBJ1-5; maybe TRBD1 (5 bases). The CDR3 has 14 residues. Germline CDR1 is LNHDA and CDR2 is SQIVND (reference sequence). V was shortened by 3 bases and J by 7 bases, with 13 bases between the two germline ends. CDR3 loop: CASSIFQGRQPQHF. The CDR3 DNA reads as TGTGCCAGTAGTATTTTCCAGGGAAGGCAGCCCCAGCATTTT.

The chain is built from TRBV6-1 and TRBJ1-1, with D possibly TRBD1 on 6 matching bases. Trimming shortened V by 1 base and J by 3 bases, and 15 bases separated the two germline ends. This CDR3 is built from 16 residues. Germline CDR1 reads MNHNS; CDR2 reads SASEGT. CDR3 sequence: CASSEEPLQGYTEAFF. The CDR3 nucleotides read TGTGCCAGCAGTGAAGAACCGCTCCAGGGGTACACTGAAGCTTTCTTT.

The chain uses TRBV11-1 and TRBJ2-7, with D maybe TRBD2 (5 bases). Germline lookup yields CDR1 SGHAT and CDR2 FQDESV (reference sequence). The ends were cut back, 5 bases at V and 4 bases at J, with 15 bases in the middle. The CDR3 runs to 14 residues. The CDR3 nucleotides are TGTGCCAGCAGCAAGGTGCGGGCGCCTTACGAGCAGTACTTC. Its protein is CASSKVRAPYEQYF.

CDR3 nucleotides: TGTGCCTGGAGTGTCTCTCTTGAAGCTTTCTTT. Its translation is CAWSVSLEAFF. The chain combines TRBV30 with TRBJ1-1, with D unresolved. The germline gives CDR1 GTSNPN, CDR2 SVGIG (reference sequence). CDR3 size: 11 residues. Trimming took 0 bases from V and 7 from J, leaving 6 bases between them.

This rearrangement joins TRBV10-3 to TRBJ2-1; TRBD2 agrees at 7 bases. V dropped 5 bases and J dropped 0; count of bases not matched to a gene: 10. The CDR3 length is 17 residues. Per germline, CDR1 ENHRY and CDR2 SYGVKD. This chain's CDR3 is CAISTISGSGSYNEQFF. For the CDR3, the DNA is TGTGCCATCAGTACAATTAGCGGGTCGGGCTCCTACAATGAGCAGTTCTTC.

Here the CDR3 DNA reads TGCGCCAGCAGCTTGGGACTTCGGCTCGAAGATACGCAGTATTTT. Translated: CASSLGLRLEDTQYF. This chain uses TRBV5-1 with TRBJ2-3; D gene uncertain. CDR1 SGHRS and CDR2 YFSETQ come from the germline V gene. The CDR3 length is 15 residues. Deletions cut 0 bases from V and 5 bases from J, with 13 bases between.